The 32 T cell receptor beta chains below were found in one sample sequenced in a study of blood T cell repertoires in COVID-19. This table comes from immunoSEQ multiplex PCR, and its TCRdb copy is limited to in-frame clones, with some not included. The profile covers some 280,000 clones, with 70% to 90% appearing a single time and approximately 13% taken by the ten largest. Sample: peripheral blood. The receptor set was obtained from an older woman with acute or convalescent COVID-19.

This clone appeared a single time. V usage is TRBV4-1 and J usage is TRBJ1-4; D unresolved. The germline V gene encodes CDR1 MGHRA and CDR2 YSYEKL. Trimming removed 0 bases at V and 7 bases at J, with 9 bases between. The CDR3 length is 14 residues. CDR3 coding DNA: TGCGCCAGCAGCCAAGAACAGACAATTGAAAAACTGTTTTTT. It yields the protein CASSQEQTIEKLFF.

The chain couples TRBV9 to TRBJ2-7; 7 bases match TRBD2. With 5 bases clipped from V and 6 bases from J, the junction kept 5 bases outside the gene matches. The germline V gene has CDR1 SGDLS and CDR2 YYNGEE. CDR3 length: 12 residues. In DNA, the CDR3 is TGTGCCAGCAGAGGGGAGGGTCTCGAGCAGTACTTC. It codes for CASRGEGLEQYF.

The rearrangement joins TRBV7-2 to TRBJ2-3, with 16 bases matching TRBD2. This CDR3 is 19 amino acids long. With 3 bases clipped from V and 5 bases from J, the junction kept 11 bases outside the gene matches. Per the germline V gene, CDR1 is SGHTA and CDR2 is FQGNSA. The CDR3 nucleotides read TGTGCCAGCAGCTTGGGCTCCGGGACTAGCGGGGGGGCCGTAGATACGCAGTATTTT. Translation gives CASSLGSGTSGGAVDTQYF.

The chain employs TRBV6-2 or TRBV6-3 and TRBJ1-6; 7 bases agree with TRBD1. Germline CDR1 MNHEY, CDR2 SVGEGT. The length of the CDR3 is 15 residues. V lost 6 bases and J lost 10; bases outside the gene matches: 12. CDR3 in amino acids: CASSSLGQKASPLHF. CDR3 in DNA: TGTGCCAGCAGCTCTTTGGGACAGAAGGCCTCACCCCTCCACTTT.

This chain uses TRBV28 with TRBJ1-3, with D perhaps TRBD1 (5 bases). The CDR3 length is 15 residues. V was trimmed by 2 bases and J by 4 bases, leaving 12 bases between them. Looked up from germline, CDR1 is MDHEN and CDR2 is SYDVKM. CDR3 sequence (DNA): TGTGCCAGCAGTTTAGCGGCAGCAGGGGGAAACACCATATATTTT. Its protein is CASSLAAAGGNTIYF.

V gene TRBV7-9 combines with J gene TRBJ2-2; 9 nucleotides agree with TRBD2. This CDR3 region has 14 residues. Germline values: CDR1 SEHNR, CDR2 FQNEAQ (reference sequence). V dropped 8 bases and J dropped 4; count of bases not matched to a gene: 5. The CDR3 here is CASPPGLATGELFF. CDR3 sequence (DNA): TGTGCCAGCCCCCCGGGACTAGCCACCGGGGAGCTGTTTTTT.

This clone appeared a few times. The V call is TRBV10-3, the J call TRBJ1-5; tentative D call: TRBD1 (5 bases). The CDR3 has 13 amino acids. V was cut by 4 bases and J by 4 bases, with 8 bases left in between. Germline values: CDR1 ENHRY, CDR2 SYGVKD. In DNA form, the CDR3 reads TGTGCCATCAGTGCTGCAGGGAATCAGCCCCAGCATTTT. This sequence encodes CAISAAGNQPQHF.

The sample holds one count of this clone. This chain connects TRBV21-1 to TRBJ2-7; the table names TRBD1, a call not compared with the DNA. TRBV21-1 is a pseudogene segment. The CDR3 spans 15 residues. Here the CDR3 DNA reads TGTGCCAGCAGCAAAGCCGGGACAGGGTACTACGAGCAGTACTTC. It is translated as CASSKAGTGYYEQYF.

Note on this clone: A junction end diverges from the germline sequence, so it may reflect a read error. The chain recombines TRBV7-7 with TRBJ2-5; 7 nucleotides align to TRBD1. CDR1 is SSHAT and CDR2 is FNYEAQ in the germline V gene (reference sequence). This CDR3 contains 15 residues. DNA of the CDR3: TGTGCTAGCAGCCTGACAGGGAACATTCAAGAGACCCAGTACTTC. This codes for CASSLTGNIQETQYF.

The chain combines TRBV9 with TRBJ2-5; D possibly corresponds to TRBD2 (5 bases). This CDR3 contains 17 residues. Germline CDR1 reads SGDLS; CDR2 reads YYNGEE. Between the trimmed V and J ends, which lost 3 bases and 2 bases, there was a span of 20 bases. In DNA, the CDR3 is TGTGCCAGCAGCGCCGGGGTGTGGGAACTAGATCAAGAGACCCAGTACTTC. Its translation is CASSAGVWELDQETQYF.

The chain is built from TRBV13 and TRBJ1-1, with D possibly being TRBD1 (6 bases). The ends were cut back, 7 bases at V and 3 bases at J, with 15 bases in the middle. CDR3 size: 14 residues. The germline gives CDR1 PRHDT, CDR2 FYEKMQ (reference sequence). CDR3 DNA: TGTGCCAGCATCCCAGGACAGTCGCACACTGAAGCTTTCTTT. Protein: CASIPGQSHTEAFF.

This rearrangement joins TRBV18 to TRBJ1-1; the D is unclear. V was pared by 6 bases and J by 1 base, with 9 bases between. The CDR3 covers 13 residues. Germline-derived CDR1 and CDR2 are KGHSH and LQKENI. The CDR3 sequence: CASSFNGNTEAFF. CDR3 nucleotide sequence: TGTGCCAGCTCCTTCAACGGGAACACTGAAGCTTTCTTT.

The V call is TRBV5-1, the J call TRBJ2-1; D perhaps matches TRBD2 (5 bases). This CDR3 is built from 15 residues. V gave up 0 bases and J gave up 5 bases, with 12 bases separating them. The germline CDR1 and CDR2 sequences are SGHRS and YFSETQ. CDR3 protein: CASSLDSSGNNEQFF. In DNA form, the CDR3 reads TGCGCCAGCAGCTTGGATTCAAGCGGTAACAATGAGCAGTTCTTC. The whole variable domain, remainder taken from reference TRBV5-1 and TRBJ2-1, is KAGVTQTPRYLIKTRGQQVTLSCSPISGHRSVSWYQQTPGQGLQFLFEYFSETQRNKGNFPGRFSGRQFSNSRSEMNVSTLELGDSALYLCASSLDSSGNNEQFFGPGTRLTVL.

The DNA for the CDR3 is TGTGCCAGCGGAGACAGGGACGAGCAGTACTTC. This gives the protein CASGDRDEQYF. The chain uses TRBV6-5 and TRBJ2-7; 7 bases agree with TRBD1. CDR3 size: 11 residues. Germline CDR1 is MNHEY and CDR2 is SVGAGI. V lost 8 bases and J lost 5; bases outside the gene matches: 3.

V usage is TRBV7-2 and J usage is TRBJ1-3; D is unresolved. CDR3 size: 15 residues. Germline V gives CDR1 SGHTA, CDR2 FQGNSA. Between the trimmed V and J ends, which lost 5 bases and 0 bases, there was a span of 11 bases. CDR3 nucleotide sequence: TGTGCCAGCAGCCCCGGGATTTTCTCTGGAAACACCATATATTTT. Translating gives CASSPGIFSGNTIYF. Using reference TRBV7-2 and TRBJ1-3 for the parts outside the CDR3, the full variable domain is GAGVSQSPSNKVTEKGKDVELRCDPISGHTALYWYRQSLGQGLEFLIYFQGNSAPDKSGLPSDRFSAERTGGSVSTLTIQRTQQEDSAVYLCASSPGIFSGNTIYFGEGSWLTVV.

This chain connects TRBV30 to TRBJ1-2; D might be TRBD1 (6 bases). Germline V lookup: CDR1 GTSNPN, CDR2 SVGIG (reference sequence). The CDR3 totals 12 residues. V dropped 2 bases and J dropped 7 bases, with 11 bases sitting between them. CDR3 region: CAWSYRDTGYTF. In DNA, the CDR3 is TGTGCCTGGAGTTACAGGGATACTGGCTACACCTTC.

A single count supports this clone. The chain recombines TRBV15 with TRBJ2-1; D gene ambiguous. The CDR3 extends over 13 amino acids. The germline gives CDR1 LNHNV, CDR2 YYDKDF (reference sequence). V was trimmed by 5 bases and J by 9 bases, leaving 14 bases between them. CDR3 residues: CATSRREVGEQFF. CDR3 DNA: TGTGCCACCAGCCGTAGAGAGGTGGGTGAGCAGTTCTTC.

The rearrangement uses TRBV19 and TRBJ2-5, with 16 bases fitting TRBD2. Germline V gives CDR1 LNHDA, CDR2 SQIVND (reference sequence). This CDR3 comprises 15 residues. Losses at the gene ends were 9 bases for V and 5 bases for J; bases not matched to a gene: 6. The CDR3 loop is CASRGTSGGEETQYF. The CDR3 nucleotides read TGTGCCAGCCGAGGGACTAGCGGGGGGGAGGAGACCCAGTACTTC.

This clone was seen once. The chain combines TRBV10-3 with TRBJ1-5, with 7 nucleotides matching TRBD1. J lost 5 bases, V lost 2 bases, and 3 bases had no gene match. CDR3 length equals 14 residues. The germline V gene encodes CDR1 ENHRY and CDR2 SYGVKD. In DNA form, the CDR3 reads TGTGCCATCAGTGAGGACAGGGTATATCAGCCCCAGCATTTT. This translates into CAISEDRVYQPQHF.

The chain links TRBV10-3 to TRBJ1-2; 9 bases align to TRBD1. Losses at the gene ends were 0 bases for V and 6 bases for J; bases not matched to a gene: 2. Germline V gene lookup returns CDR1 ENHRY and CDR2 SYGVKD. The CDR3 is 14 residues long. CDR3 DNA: TGTGCCATCAGTGAGTCAACAGGGGGCCATGGCTACACCTTC. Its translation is CAISESTGGHGYTF.

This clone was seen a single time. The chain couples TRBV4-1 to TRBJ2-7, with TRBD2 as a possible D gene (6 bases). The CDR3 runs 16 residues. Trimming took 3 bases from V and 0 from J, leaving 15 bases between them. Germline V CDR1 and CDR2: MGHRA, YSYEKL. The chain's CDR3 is CASSHLPGLSSYEQYF. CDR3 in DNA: TGCGCCAGCAGCCACTTACCGGGACTGAGCTCCTACGAGCAGTACTTC.

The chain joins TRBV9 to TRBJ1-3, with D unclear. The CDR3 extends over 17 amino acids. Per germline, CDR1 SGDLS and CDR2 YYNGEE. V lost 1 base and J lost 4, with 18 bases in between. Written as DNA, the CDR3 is TGTGCCAGCAGCGTATCTGGTACAGCCAATGGAGGAAACACCATATATTTT. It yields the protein CASSVSGTANGGNTIYF.

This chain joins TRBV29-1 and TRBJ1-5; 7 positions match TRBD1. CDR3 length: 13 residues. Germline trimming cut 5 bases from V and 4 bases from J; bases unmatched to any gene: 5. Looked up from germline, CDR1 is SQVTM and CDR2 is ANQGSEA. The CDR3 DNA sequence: TGCAGCGTTAAGGGGGCGTCTAATCAGCCCCAGCATTTT. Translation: CSVKGASNQPQHF.

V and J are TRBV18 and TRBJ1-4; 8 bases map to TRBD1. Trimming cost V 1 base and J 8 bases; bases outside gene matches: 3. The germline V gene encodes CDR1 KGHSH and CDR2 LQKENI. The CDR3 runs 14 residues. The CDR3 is CASSPLQGGEKLFF. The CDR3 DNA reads TGTGCCAGCTCACCACTACAGGGGGGAGAAAAACTGTTTTTT.

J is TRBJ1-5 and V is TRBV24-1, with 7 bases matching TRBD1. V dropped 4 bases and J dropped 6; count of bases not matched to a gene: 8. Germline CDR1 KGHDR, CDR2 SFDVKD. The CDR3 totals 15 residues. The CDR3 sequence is CATSDRSRDSQPQHF. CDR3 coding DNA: TGTGCCACCAGTGACAGAAGCCGGGACAGTCAGCCCCAGCATTTT.

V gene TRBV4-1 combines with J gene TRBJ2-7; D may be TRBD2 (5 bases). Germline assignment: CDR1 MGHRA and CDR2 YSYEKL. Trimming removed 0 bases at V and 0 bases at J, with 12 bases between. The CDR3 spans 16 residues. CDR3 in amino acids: CASSQETGLRSYEQYF. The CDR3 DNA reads TGCGCCAGCAGCCAAGAAACGGGATTACGCTCCTACGAGCAGTACTTC.

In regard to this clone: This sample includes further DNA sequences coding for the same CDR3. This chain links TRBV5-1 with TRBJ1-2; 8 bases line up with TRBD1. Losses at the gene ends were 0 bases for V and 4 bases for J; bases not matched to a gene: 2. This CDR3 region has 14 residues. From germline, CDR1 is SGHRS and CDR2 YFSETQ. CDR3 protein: CASSLDRGGYGYTF. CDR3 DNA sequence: TGCGCCAGCAGCTTGGACAGGGGGGGCTATGGCTACACCTTC.

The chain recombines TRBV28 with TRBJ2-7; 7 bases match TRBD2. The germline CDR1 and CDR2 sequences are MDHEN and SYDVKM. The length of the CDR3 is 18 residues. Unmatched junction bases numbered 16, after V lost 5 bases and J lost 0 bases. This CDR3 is CASSPHGGSGGSSYEQYF. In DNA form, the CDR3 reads TGTGCCAGCAGTCCTCATGGGGGGTCCGGCGGGAGCTCCTACGAGCAGTACTTC. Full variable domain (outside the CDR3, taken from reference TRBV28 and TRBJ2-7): DVKVTQSSRYLVKRTGEKVFLECVQDMDHENMFWYRQDPGLGLRLIYFSYDVKMKEKGDIPEGYSVSREKKERFSLILESASTNQTSMYLCASSPHGGSGGSSYEQYFGPGTRLTVT.

The CDR3 is CASSRQGGTEAFF. In nucleotides, the CDR3 is TGTGCCAGCAGCCGACAGGGTGGCACTGAAGCTTTCTTT. The chain has TRBV6-5 and TRBJ1-1; 7 bases agree with TRBD1. Germline CDR1 and CDR2: MNHEY and SVGAGI. CDR3 length: 13 amino acids. The J segment lost 4 bases and the V segment lost 6 bases, leaving 5 bases of the junction unmatched.

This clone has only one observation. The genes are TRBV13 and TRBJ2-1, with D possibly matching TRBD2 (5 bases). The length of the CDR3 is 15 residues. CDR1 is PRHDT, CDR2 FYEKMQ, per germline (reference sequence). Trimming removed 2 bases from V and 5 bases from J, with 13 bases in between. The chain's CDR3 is CASSLKRESHNEQFF. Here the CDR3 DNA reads TGTGCCAGCAGCTTAAAGAGGGAATCCCACAATGAGCAGTTCTTC.

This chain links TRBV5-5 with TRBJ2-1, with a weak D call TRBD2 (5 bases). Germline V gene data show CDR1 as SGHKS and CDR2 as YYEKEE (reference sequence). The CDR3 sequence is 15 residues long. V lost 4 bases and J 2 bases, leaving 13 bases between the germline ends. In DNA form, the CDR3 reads TGTGCCAGCAGCCCGAACAGCGGTCCCTACAATGAGCAGTTCTTC. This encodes CASSPNSGPYNEQFF.

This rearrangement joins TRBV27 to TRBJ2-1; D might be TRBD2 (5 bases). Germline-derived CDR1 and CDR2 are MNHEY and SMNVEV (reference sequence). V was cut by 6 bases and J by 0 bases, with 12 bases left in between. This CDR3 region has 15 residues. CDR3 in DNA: TGTGCCAGCAGCTTAGGACTCAGCTCCTACAATGAGCAGTTCTTC. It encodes CASSLGLSSYNEQFF.